This passage covers 21 T cell receptor beta chains from one sample sequenced in a study of blood T cell repertoires in COVID-19 (TCRdb year 2020). Library preparation was by the immunoSEQ multiplex PCR assay. Here the immuneACCESS table is served through TCRdb, limited to in-frame sequences with V and J called. Missing clones are a known gap in these copies; in checked studies unresolved V genes cover under half, and the rest lacks a known reason. The table for this sample lists 200,000 to 300,000 clones; approximately 89% of them were counted only once. Over 7.5% of the sample lies in the top ten. Sequenced sample: peripheral blood. Every receptor here comes from a man between 35 and 55 years old who had recovered from COVID-19.

The CDR3 nucleotides read TGCAGCGTAGCGGTCCGCTTTCGACAGGGTAACTATGGCTACACCTTC. Encoded protein: CSVAVRFRQGNYGYTF. V usage is TRBV29-1 and J usage is TRBJ1-2, with TRBD1 identical over 7 bases. Trimming took 6 bases from V and 1 from J; bases not matched to a gene: 14. The germline V gene encodes CDR1 SQVTM and CDR2 ANQGSEA. The CDR3 totals 16 residues. Together with reference TRBV29-1 and TRBJ1-2, the CDR3 gives the full variable domain: SAVISQKPSRDICQRGTSLTIQCQVDSQVTMMFWYRQQPGQSLTLIATANQGSEATYESGFVIDKFPISRPNLTFSTLTVSNMSPEDSSIYLCSVAVRFRQGNYGYTFGSGTRLTVV.

The chain joins TRBV11-3 to TRBJ2-7; perhaps TRBD2 as D (5 bases). V was pared by 5 bases and J by 0 bases, with 11 bases between. The CDR3 is 14 residues long. Germline CDR1 is SGHNT and CDR2 is YENEEA. CDR3 nucleotides: TGTGCCAGCAGCGGCGGAGGAAGCTCCTACGAGCAGTACTTC. This gives the protein CASSGGGSSYEQYF.

This sequence joins TRBV4-1 and TRBJ2-5; 7 nucleotides match TRBD2. The CDR3 contains 12 residues. Germline V gene lookup returns CDR1 MGHRA and CDR2 YSYEKL. V trimming: 0 bases; J trimming: 13 bases; junction bases outside the gene matches: 5. The CDR3 sequence: CASSQEREKVYF. The CDR3, as DNA: TGCGCCAGCAGCCAAGAGCGGGAGAAGGTGTACTTC.

The chain uses TRBV25-1 and TRBJ2-5; TRBD1 agrees at 9 bases. The trim removed 2 bases at V and 2 bases at J, leaving 9 bases unmatched. The V gene's germline CDR1 is MGHDK and CDR2 SYGVNS. CDR3 length: 17 residues. CDR3 coding DNA: TGTGCCAGCAGTGAACGCCAGGGGACAGGGTCACAAGAGACCCAGTACTTC. Translating it yields CASSERQGTGSQETQYF.

V is TRBV4-1 and J is TRBJ1-5; D unresolved. This CDR3 is built from 17 residues. CDR1 is MGHRA and CDR2 is YSYEKL in the germline V gene. V dropped 1 base and J dropped 6 bases, with 19 bases sitting between them. CDR3: CASSQGPGGRLGQPQHF. The CDR3, as DNA: TGCGCCAGCAGCCAAGGTCCCGGAGGGAGGTTGGGTCAGCCCCAGCATTTT.

The chain recombines TRBV9 with TRBJ2-5, with D possibly matching TRBD1 (5 bases). The length of the CDR3 is 16 residues. Germline V lookup: CDR1 SGDLS, CDR2 YYNGEE. Trimming removed 1 base at V and 2 bases at J, with 15 bases between. As DNA, the CDR3 is TGTGCCAGCAGCGTACAGGGCTTACTAACTCAAGAGACCCAGTACTTC. Translating gives CASSVQGLLTQETQYF.

The chain recombines TRBV7-9 with TRBJ1-1, with D perhaps matching TRBD1 (6 bases). Germline loops: CDR1 SEHNR, CDR2 FQNEAQ (reference sequence). The ends were cut back, 8 bases at V and 3 bases at J, with 16 bases in the middle. CDR3 size: 14 residues. The CDR3 DNA reads TGTGCCAGCTGGCTGCCGGGGGGCGACACTGAAGCTTTCTTT. Amino acid sequence: CASWLPGGDTEAFF.

This chain uses TRBV23-1 with TRBJ2-3, with D perhaps TRBD2 (5 bases). TRBV23-1 qualifies as an ORF whose function is uncertain. This CDR3 has 19 amino acids. V gave up 0 bases and J gave up 0 bases, with 19 bases separating them. As DNA, the CDR3 is TGCGCCAGCAGTCAATCGGAATGGTGTAGCGCCCTTAGCACAGATACGCAGTATTTT. Translated: CASSQSEWCSALSTDTQYF.

CDR3 sequence: CASSYVASGGNQPQHF. CDR3 DNA sequence: TGTGCCAGCAGTTACGTGGCTTCTGGTGGCAATCAGCCCCAGCATTTT. The V and J genes are TRBV6-2 or TRBV6-3 and TRBJ1-5, with D unclear. V dropped 2 bases and J dropped 2 bases, with 13 bases sitting between them. The germline CDR1 and CDR2 sequences are MNHEY and SVGEGT. The CDR3 loop spans 16 amino acids.

The rearrangement uses TRBV7-3 and TRBJ2-1, with 13 bases identical to TRBD2. This CDR3 region has 18 residues. With 6 bases clipped from V and 4 bases from J, the junction kept 12 bases outside the gene matches. The germline V gene has CDR1 SGHTA and CDR2 FQGTGA. Here the CDR3 reads CASRRRTSGSLRYNEQFF. The CDR3 nucleotides read TGTGCCAGCAGACGGAGGACTAGCGGGAGCTTGCGGTACAATGAGCAGTTCTTC.

The chain uses TRBV10-1 and TRBJ1-5; TRBD1 might be the D (6 bases). The CDR3 loop spans 15 amino acids. Trimming removed 10 bases at V and 5 bases at J, with 21 bases between. Germline V gene data show CDR1 as WNHNN and CDR2 as SYGVQD (reference sequence). CDR3 nucleotides: TGCGCCACCCTTGGAGACAGGAGATCCTATCAGCCCCAGCATTTT. It yields the protein CATLGDRRSYQPQHF.

The chain combines TRBV6-4 with TRBJ2-7, with D tentatively TRBD2 (7 bases). CDR3 length equals 20 residues. Germline V lookup: CDR1 MRHNA, CDR2 SNTAGT. The V end lost 5 bases, the J end lost 1 base, and 30 bases lay between the germline ends. The CDR3 protein is CASSSSKGPGGGNGSYEQYF. CDR3 coding DNA: TGTGCCAGCAGTTCCAGTAAGGGCCCGGGGGGCGGCAATGGGTCCTACGAGCAGTACTTC.

The chain combines TRBV5-1 with TRBJ1-4, with D perhaps TRBD1 (6 bases). Per the germline V gene, CDR1 is SGHRS and CDR2 is YFSETQ. There are 16 residues in the CDR3. Trimming took off 4 bases at V and 7 bases at J, with 20 bases between the two ends. Here the CDR3 DNA reads TGCGCCAGCAGCACCTTCAGGGGCGCGCTTGGTGAAAAACTGTTTTTT. This encodes CASSTFRGALGEKLFF.

This clone was picked up one time. The V gene is TRBV5-1, the J gene TRBJ2-1, with TRBD2 identical over 12 bases. The CDR3 covers 15 residues. CDR1 and CDR2 from the germline V gene are SGHRS and YFSETQ. Trimming at V came to 4 bases and at J to 4 bases, leaving 3 bases not matched to a gene. The CDR3 protein is CASSPSGGVYNEQFF. The CDR3 coding sequence is TGCGCCAGCAGCCCTAGCGGGGGGGTATACAATGAGCAGTTCTTC.

The genes are TRBV29-1 and TRBJ1-2, with 7 bases aligning to TRBD1. Losses at the gene ends were 6 bases for V and 4 bases for J; bases not matched to a gene: 8. From germline, CDR1 is SQVTM and CDR2 ANQGSEA. CDR3 size: 13 residues. CDR3: CSVRQGSIYGYTF. In DNA form, the CDR3 reads TGCAGCGTAAGACAGGGAAGTATCTATGGCTACACCTTC.

The chain carries TRBV25-1 and TRBJ2-5; 12 nucleotides line up with TRBD1. Trimming took 4 bases from V and 5 from J; bases not matched to a gene: 11. The CDR3 length is 17 residues. The germline V gene encodes CDR1 MGHDK and CDR2 SYGVNS. The chain's CDR3 is CASSAREGQGARETQYF. The CDR3 region has the DNA TGTGCCAGCAGTGCTCGAGAGGGACAGGGGGCGCGGGAGACCCAGTACTTC.

The chain carries TRBV2 and TRBJ1-5, with D uncertain. Germline-derived CDR1 and CDR2 are SNHLY and FYNNEI. The CDR3 is 15 amino acids. Deletions cut 4 bases from V and 1 base from J, with 11 bases between. The chain's CDR3 is CASSAPGLSNQPQHF. The CDR3 DNA reads as TGTGCCAGCAGTGCCCCGGGATTAAGCAATCAGCCCCAGCATTTT.

The chain combines TRBV5-1 with TRBJ2-2; 12 bases map to TRBD1. This CDR3 is built from 17 residues. Germline V gene data show CDR1 as SGHRS and CDR2 as YFSETQ. J gave up 7 bases and V 5 bases, and 12 bases lay outside the gene matches. The chain's CDR3 is CASRFHSGTGGIGELFF. The CDR3 DNA reads TGCGCCAGCAGATTTCATTCCGGGACAGGGGGCATCGGGGAGCTGTTTTTT.

This chain uses TRBV5-1 with TRBJ2-1; a possible D gene is TRBD1 (5 bases). Germline CDR1 is SGHRS and CDR2 is YFSETQ. The germline V and J ends were trimmed by 2 bases and 0 bases, with 12 bases remaining between them. The CDR3 runs 16 residues. CDR3 DNA sequence: TGCGCCAGCAGCTTTAGGCAGGACAACTCCTACAATGAGCAGTTCTTC. This sequence encodes CASSFRQDNSYNEQFF.

The genes are TRBV5-4 and TRBJ1-1; D gene unclear. This CDR3 has 14 amino acids. CDR1 and CDR2 (germline): SGHNT, YYREEE (reference sequence). The ends were cut back, 4 bases at V and 5 bases at J, with 15 bases in the middle. CDR3 residues: CASSRVDSETEAFF. CDR3 bases: TGTGCCAGCAGCCGCGTAGACTCAGAGACTGAAGCTTTCTTT.

This chain connects TRBV9 to TRBJ2-2, with 9 positions matching TRBD2. Germline V lookup: CDR1 SGDLS, CDR2 YYNGEE. The CDR3 covers 16 residues. V dropped 3 bases and J dropped 5; count of bases not matched to a gene: 8. In DNA form, the CDR3 reads TGTGCCAGCAGCGCCGCGGGGGGGCCAGGGACCGGGGAGCTGTTTTTT. This codes for CASSAAGGPGTGELFF. Full variable domain (rest looked up from reference TRBV9 and TRBJ2-2): DSGVTQTPKHLITATGQRVTLRCSPRSGDLSVYWYQQSLDQGLQFLIQYYNGEERAKGNILERFSAQQFPDLHSELNLSSLELGDSALYFCASSAAGGPGTGELFFGEGSRLTVL.